These 26 T cell receptor beta chains were all obtained from the same sample, sequenced in a study of T cell responses to AZD1222 COVID-19 vaccine. Clones were sequenced by immunoSEQ multiplex PCR, and TCRdb holds only the in-frame ones, with some missing. This sample has some 200,000 clones, with 85% to 90% found just once. The sample consisted of peripheral blood, taken 28 days after the second AZD1222 dose. These receptors originate from an adult who received the AZD1222 COVID-19 vaccine.

With respect to this clone: This sample also contains other DNA sequences that code for the same CDR3. The V and J genes are TRBV28 and TRBJ2-6; no definite D call. Looked up from germline, CDR1 is MDHEN and CDR2 is SYDVKM. The V and J ends lost 3 bases and 0 bases respectively, with 6 bases between them. The CDR3 has 15 residues. This CDR3 reads CASSFWSSGANVLTF. The CDR3 coding sequence is TGTGCCAGCAGTTTTTGGTCCTCTGGGGCCAACGTCCTGACTTTC. The complete variable domain, with remaining parts taken from reference TRBV28 and TRBJ2-6, reads DVKVTQSSRYLVKRTGEKVFLECVQDMDHENMFWYRQDPGLGLRLIYFSYDVKMKEKGDIPEGYSVSREKKERFSLILESASTNQTSMYLCASSFWSSGANVLTFGAGSRLTVL.

The rearrangement joins TRBV7-2 to TRBJ1-2, with D uncertain. This CDR3 region has 15 residues. Germline V gene lookup returns CDR1 SGHTA and CDR2 FQGNSA. Trimming removed 5 bases from V and 0 bases from J, with 13 bases in between. This chain's CDR3 is CASSPAVLSNYGYTF. The CDR3 DNA is TGTGCCAGCAGCCCGGCCGTCCTCTCTAACTATGGCTACACCTTC.

This clone was observed once. V usage is TRBV18 and J usage is TRBJ2-7, with no clear D. CDR3 length equals 15 residues. Germline CDR1 KGHSH, CDR2 LQKENI. Trimming pared 1 base from V and 1 base from J, leaving 11 bases between. The CDR3 spells CASSPLAAHSYEQYF. Written as DNA, the CDR3 is TGTGCCAGCTCACCACTAGCTGCTCATTCCTACGAGCAGTACTTC.

The V and J genes are TRBV9 and TRBJ1-4, with D possibly matching TRBD1 (6 bases). The CDR3 is 15 residues long. CDR1 is SGDLS and CDR2 is YYNGEE in the germline V gene. The V end lost 3 bases, the J end lost 6 bases, and 15 bases lay between the germline ends. The chain's CDR3 is CASSAPGTTYEKLFF. The CDR3 bases are TGTGCCAGCAGCGCCCCCGGGACAACATATGAAAAACTGTTTTTT. Full variable domain (remainder filled in from reference TRBV9 and TRBJ1-4): DSGVTQTPKHLITATGQRVTLRCSPRSGDLSVYWYQQSLDQGLQFLIQYYNGEERAKGNILERFSAQQFPDLHSELNLSSLELGDSALYFCASSAPGTTYEKLFFGSGTQLSVL.

This clone was observed once. This chain uses TRBV7-2 with TRBJ2-7; a weak D match, TRBD2 (6 bases). This CDR3 has 16 residues. V lost 5 bases and J lost 2, with 19 bases in between. The V gene's germline CDR1 is SGHTA and CDR2 FQGNSA. CDR3 protein: CASSPGGGHATYEQYF. CDR3 sequence (DNA): TGTGCCAGCAGCCCCGGGGGTGGGCACGCCACCTACGAGCAGTACTTC.

The chain couples TRBV28 to TRBJ2-7, with D possibly matching TRBD1 (6 bases). The CDR3 has 15 residues. V lost 7 bases to trimming and J lost 3 bases, with 19 bases between them. The germline V gene encodes CDR1 MDHEN and CDR2 SYDVKM. CDR3 amino acids: CASTTPKGVHYEQYF. The CDR3 DNA is TGTGCCAGCACAACCCCGAAGGGGGTGCACTACGAGCAGTACTTC.

The rearrangement uses TRBV19 and TRBJ2-3; weak D call: TRBD1 (6 bases). Germline assignment: CDR1 LNHDA and CDR2 SQIVND (reference sequence). V dropped 8 bases and J dropped 1 base, with 13 bases sitting between them. The CDR3 is made up of 14 amino acids. Here the CDR3 reads CASGRRTGTDTQYF. In nucleotides, the CDR3 is TGTGCCAGTGGCCGACGGACAGGCACAGATACGCAGTATTTT.

The chain employs TRBV6-5 and TRBJ2-1; D gene uncertain. The CDR3 sequence is 13 residues long. CDR1 and CDR2 from the germline V gene are MNHEY and SVGAGI. V lost 6 bases and J 12 bases, leaving 18 bases between the germline ends. CDR3 loop: CASSTAANTVQFF. In nucleotides, the CDR3 is TGTGCCAGCAGCACTGCAGCCAACACTGTGCAGTTCTTC.

V and J are TRBV2 and TRBJ2-3; 8 bases are a match to TRBD2. The CDR3 length is 15 residues. The V segment lost 7 bases and the J segment 1 base; nucleotides outside the gene matches: 7. Germline V gene sequence: CDR1 SNHLY, CDR2 FYNNEI. CDR3 sequence (DNA): TGTGCCAGCACCTATAGCGGGACTGGCACAGATACGCAGTATTTT. This translates into CASTYSGTGTDTQYF.

The genes are TRBV19 and TRBJ2-7; D call uncertain. Trimming cost V 4 bases and J 4 bases, with 8 bases left between them. Per the germline V gene, CDR1 is LNHDA and CDR2 is SQIVND (reference sequence). CDR3 length: 12 residues. Here the CDR3 DNA reads TGTGCCAGTAGTAATTTTGGGTACGAGCAGTACTTC. Its protein product is CASSNFGYEQYF.

The chain carries TRBV28 and TRBJ2-7; TRBD2 matches at 9 bases. Germline V gene sequence: CDR1 MDHEN, CDR2 SYDVKM. The J segment lost 2 bases and the V segment lost 8 bases, leaving 7 bases of the junction unmatched. This CDR3 comprises 14 residues. The CDR3 DNA reads as TGTGCCAGCCCCCCCGCGGGAGGGCCCTACGAGCAGTACTTC. Translating gives CASPPAGGPYEQYF.

V and J are TRBV19 and TRBJ2-3; weak D call: TRBD1 (5 bases). CDR3 size: 13 residues. Germline CDR1 and CDR2: LNHDA and SQIVND (reference sequence). Trimming took off 4 bases at V and 2 bases at J, with 7 bases between the two ends. The CDR3 bases are TGTGCCAGTAGTAGGACACACACAGATACGCAGTATTTT. It is translated as CASSRTHTDTQYF. Drawing the rest from reference TRBV19 and TRBJ2-3, the complete variable domain is DGGITQSPKYLFRKEGQNVTLSCEQNLNHDAMYWYRQDPGQGLRLIYYSQIVNDFQKGDIAEGYSVSREKKESFPLTVTSAQKNPTAFYLCASSRTHTDTQYFGPGTRLTVL.

This chain links TRBV10-3 with TRBJ2-7, with D perhaps matching TRBD2 (6 bases). V was trimmed by 11 bases and J by 2 bases, leaving 16 bases between them. Germline V lookup: CDR1 ENHRY, CDR2 SYGVKD. The CDR3 spans 13 residues. The CDR3 sequence: CAFGGRDTYEQYF. The CDR3 nucleotides read TGTGCCTTTGGAGGGCGGGATACCTACGAGCAGTACTTC.

The chain carries TRBV19 and TRBJ2-2; 9 bases align to TRBD1. CDR3 length equals 15 residues. V shed 4 bases, J shed 1 base, and the junction held 1 base outside the gene matches. Looked up from germline, CDR1 is LNHDA and CDR2 is SQIVND (reference sequence). The CDR3 loop reads CASSTGQGNTGELFF. The DNA for the CDR3 is TGTGCCAGTAGTACGGGACAGGGGAACACCGGGGAGCTGTTTTTT.

This chain connects TRBV28 to TRBJ2-1; D gene ambiguous. V lost 4 bases, J lost 6 bases, and 7 bases lay in between. The CDR3 runs 12 residues. Per germline, CDR1 MDHEN and CDR2 SYDVKM. CDR3 protein: CASSYRVNEQFF. Here the CDR3 DNA reads TGTGCCAGCAGTTACCGTGTCAATGAGCAGTTCTTC.

The rearrangement uses TRBV3-1 (or the pseudogene TRBV3-2) and TRBJ2-3, with no clear D. CDR3 length: 17 amino acids. Trimming took off 0 bases at V and 0 bases at J, with 13 bases between the two ends. Germline V gives CDR1 LGHDT, CDR2 YNNKEL (reference sequence). Written as DNA, the CDR3 is TGTGCCAGCAGCCAAGACTTGCGCGTTTCTAGCACAGATACGCAGTATTTT. Protein sequence: CASSQDLRVSSTDTQYF.

This clone was recorded a few times. The rearrangement links TRBV28 to TRBJ2-1; 12 nucleotides match TRBD2. Germline V gene sequence: CDR1 MDHEN, CDR2 SYDVKM. This CDR3 has 15 amino acids. Trimming cost V 4 bases and J 4 bases; bases outside gene matches: 2. CDR3 region: CASSSSGRVYNEQFF. The CDR3, as DNA: TGTGCCAGCAGTTCTAGCGGGAGGGTGTACAATGAGCAGTTCTTC.

This clone showed up just once. The rearrangement joins TRBV5-6 to TRBJ2-7; the D is unclear. Trimming took off 6 bases at V and 2 bases at J, with 15 bases between the two ends. The CDR3 sequence is 14 residues long. The germline gives CDR1 SGHDT, CDR2 YYEEEE. The CDR3 protein is CASTRVKATYEQYF. The DNA for the CDR3 is TGTGCCAGCACCCGGGTCAAGGCCACCTACGAGCAGTACTTC.

The V gene is TRBV9, the J gene TRBJ2-1; TRBD1 matches 9 bases. The CDR3 runs 15 residues. Trimming removed 0 bases from V and 2 bases from J; junction bases left unmatched: 0. Germline assignment: CDR1 SGDLS and CDR2 YYNGEE. In DNA, the CDR3 is TGTGCCAGCAGCGTAGGGACAGGGGCCTACAATGAGCAGTTCTTC. Translation gives CASSVGTGAYNEQFF.

The CDR3 region has the DNA TGCGCCAGCAGCCAAGAAGAGCGGCCCTACAATGAGCAGTTCTTC. Translation: CASSQEERPYNEQFF. This chain uses TRBV4-3 with TRBJ2-1; a possible D gene is TRBD2 (5 bases). V was cut by 0 bases and J by 2 bases, with 8 bases left in between. The length of the CDR3 is 15 residues. The germline CDR1 and CDR2 sequences are LGHNA and YSLEER.

This chain links TRBV28 with TRBJ2-7, with 7 bases that match TRBD1. This CDR3 is built from 14 residues. After removal of 1 base from V and 1 base from J, the junction contained 1 base not matched to a gene. Per germline, CDR1 MDHEN and CDR2 SYDVKM. The CDR3 nucleotides are TGTGCCAGCAGTTTATTGGGACAGTCCTACGAGCAGTACTTC. As protein: CASSLLGQSYEQYF.

This chain links TRBV11-2 with TRBJ1-3; D is ambiguous. The CDR3 totals 16 residues. The germline gives CDR1 SGHAT, CDR2 FQNNGV. Deletions cut 6 bases from V and 4 bases from J, with 19 bases between. CDR3 protein: CASSPGRSFEGNTIYF. CDR3 in DNA: TGTGCCAGCAGTCCAGGACGGTCCTTCGAGGGAAACACCATATATTTT.

The J gene is TRBJ2-7, the V gene TRBV7-2; 8 nucleotides line up with TRBD2. The CDR3 contains 16 residues. CDR1 is SGHTA and CDR2 is FQGNSA in the germline V gene. Germline trimming cut 4 bases from V and 2 bases from J; bases unmatched to any gene: 10. Here the CDR3 DNA reads TGTGCCAGCAGCTCTAGGCTGGGCGGGAGGACCTACGAGCAGTACTTC. It codes for CASSSRLGGRTYEQYF.

The V gene is TRBV9, the J gene TRBJ2-7; tentative D call: TRBD1 (6 bases). V was shortened by 0 bases and J by 0 bases, with 10 bases between the two germline ends. The length of the CDR3 is 15 residues. Germline V CDR1 and CDR2: SGDLS, YYNGEE. Here the CDR3 DNA reads TGTGCCAGCAGCGTAGCCCAGGGGAGCTCCTACGAGCAGTACTTC. Translated: CASSVAQGSSYEQYF.

V gene TRBV19 combines with J gene TRBJ2-1; 8 positions agree with TRBD1. Germline trimming cut 0 bases from V and 2 bases from J; bases unmatched to any gene: 6. The CDR3 spans 17 residues. Germline V lookup: CDR1 LNHDA, CDR2 SQIVND (reference sequence). CDR3 DNA sequence: TGTGCCAGTAGTATAGACCCCCGGGACAGGCCCTACAATGAGCAGTTCTTC. Amino acid sequence: CASSIDPRDRPYNEQFF.

This rearrangement joins TRBV7-2 to TRBJ2-2; D might be TRBD1 (7 bases). The CDR3 length is 14 residues. In germline, CDR1 is SGHTA, CDR2 FQGNSA. Trimming took 11 bases from V and 8 from J, leaving 21 bases between them. The CDR3 protein is CASQEVGGQGELFF. CDR3 bases: TGTGCCTCACAGGAGGTGGGGGGACAGGGGGAGCTGTTTTTT.